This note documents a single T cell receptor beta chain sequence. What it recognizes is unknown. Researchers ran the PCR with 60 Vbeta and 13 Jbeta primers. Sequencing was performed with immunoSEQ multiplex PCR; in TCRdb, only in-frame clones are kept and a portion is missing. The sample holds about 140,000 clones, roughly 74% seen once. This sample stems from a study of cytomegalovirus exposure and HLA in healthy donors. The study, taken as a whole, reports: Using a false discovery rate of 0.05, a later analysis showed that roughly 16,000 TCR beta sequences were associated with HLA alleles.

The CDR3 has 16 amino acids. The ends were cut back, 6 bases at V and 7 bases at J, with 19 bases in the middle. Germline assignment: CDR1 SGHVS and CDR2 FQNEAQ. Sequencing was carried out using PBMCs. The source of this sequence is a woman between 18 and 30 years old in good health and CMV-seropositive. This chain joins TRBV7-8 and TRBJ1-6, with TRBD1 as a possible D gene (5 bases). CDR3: CASREGRGMGNSPLHF. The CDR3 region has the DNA TGTGCCAGCAGGGAGGGTCGGGGGATGGGAAATTCACCCCTCCACTTT.